This TCR beta chain was captured in a study of CD8 T cells in Susac syndrome (dated by TCRdb to about 2019). For context, the study as a whole: Of the Susac syndrome patients who were sequenced, six had clinically active disease and roughly eight were in clinical remission. Susac syndrome patients were therapy-naive, on corticosteroids (some also receiving IVIg), or on IVIg alone at blood withdrawal. Whether CD8+ T cell activation and differentiation in Susac syndrome was antigen driven was tested using repertoire sequencing. What the research found in general, with its limitations: The TCR sequencing and HLA analysis was acknowledged to have included a relatively small number of individuals. The CD4+ T cell repertoire of patients with Susac syndrome showed no detectable clonal expansion.

There are 12 amino acids in the CDR3, from cysteine to phenylalanine inclusive. Only the CDR3 region is kept as DNA, spanning 36 bases read in frame from base 1. The germline V gene (reference sequence) provides CDR1 DFQATT and CDR2 SNEGSKA. Here V drops 6 bases and J drops 13 bases, and the junction holds 6 bases not matched to any gene. Peripheral blood CD8+ and CD4+ T cells from healthy donors, Susac syndrome patients and multiple sclerosis patients were profiled by high-throughput TCR beta sequencing. Susac syndrome patients met recently defined diagnostic criteria for definite or probable disease. Bulk CD8+ and CD4+ T cells were purified by magnetic negative isolation, whereas CD8+ TEMRA cells were enriched by FACS. Blood was drawn into EDTA tubes, processed within 24 hours, and PBMCs were isolated by density gradient centrifugation. PBMCs intended for TCR sequencing were frozen in liquid nitrogen and were later thawed in a 37 degrees C water bath. The sorted or isolated CD4+, CD8+ and CD8+ TEMRA cells reached a purity of at least 90%.

This clonotype appeared a single time. Which antigen it targets is not known. No per-base quality is available; no much larger clone lies one base away. One read alone makes for weak evidence. RNA was extracted with the RNeasy kit and about 0.5 to 1 ug was reverse transcribed using random hexamers. The immunoSEQ multiplex PCR assay, which covers 54 Vbeta and 13 Jbeta segments, was used to amplify TCR beta CDR3 regions. PCR amplification bias was corrected using a synthetic template baseline for primer optimization and computational correction. Under the source paper's analysis protocol: Reads were annotated to V, D and J genes according to IMGT and were analyzed with immunoSEQ Analyzer, with only productive sequences retained. To calculate clonality, Shannon entropy was normalized by log2 of the number of productive unique sequences and then subtracted from one. Public and private clones were assessed among the 100 most prevalent clones of each patient and control. A clone was defined as Susac-specific if it was absent from the healthy and MS cohorts, from over 1,000 published viral clones and from other ImmuneACCESS disease sequences. TCRdb cleaned the public reads at Q25 with fastp, built clones with MiXCR and kept in-frame beta chains. Identical CDR3 protein sequences are pooled into one entry, listed with their most common genes and DNA. The V and J calls follow TCRdb's processing rather than the paper's. The sample contains some 150,000 distinct CDR3 sequences, about 94% of them found a single time. The ten largest clones capture less than 0.085% of the sample.

Sequencing was performed on CD4+ T cells from PBMCs. The source is a human donor with Susac syndrome. The sequence is built from TRBV20-1 and TRBJ2-1; TRBD2 fits 13 bases in the junction. For the CDR3, the sequence is CSAIGLAGAQFF. The DNA reads as follows: TGCAGTGCAATCGGACTAGCGGGAGCACAGTTCTTC.